The rows below give T cell receptor beta chains drawn from one sample of a study of monozygotic twins with inflammatory bowel disease. TCRdb reprocessed the 5' RACE reads and reports one entry per CDR3 protein, with no DNA. The specimen's table records approximately 200,000 distinct CDR3 sequences. Sequencing was performed on blood. The source is a human donor with ulcerative colitis or Crohn's disease, or a healthy co-twin of an affected twin (not recorded which). Each CDR3 is given with its conserved first and last residue. The order of the fields is V gene, J gene, CDR3 protein.

TRBV20-1	TRBJ2-7	CSASVQTEQYF
TRBV5-1	TRBJ1-4	CASSLRGDNEKLFF
TRBV7-3	TRBJ1-1	CASSPSAANTEAFF
TRBV12-3/TRBV12-4	TRBJ1-4	CASSFRTDEKLFF
TRBV18	TRBJ2-5	CASSHPSGSKETQYF
TRBV19	TRBJ1-3	CASSVDGDSGNTIYF
TRBV5-6	TRBJ1-1	CASSSWRGAVNTEAFF
TRBV4-2	TRBJ2-1	CASGDTGDEQFF
TRBV6-5	TRBJ2-7	CASSYGTREQYF
TRBV19	TRBJ2-3	CATALGDTQYF
TRBV7-8	TRBJ2-2	CASSLLTQAGELFF
TRBV5-1	TRBJ1-4	CASSLVGSNNEKLFF
TRBV7-2	TRBJ2-2	CASSLQVVGELFF
TRBV29-1	TRBJ2-1	CSVEETNYNEQFF
TRBV27	TRBJ1-1	CASGNQEGTEAFF
TRBV29-1	TRBJ2-7	CSVAAGITYEQYF
TRBV18	TRBJ2-7	CASSPDPLVTNEQYF
TRBV12-3/TRBV12-4	TRBJ1-5	CASSLEGTGPNQPQHF
TRBV24-1	TRBJ2-1	CATSDFKSGGWYNEQFF
TRBV12-3/TRBV12-4	TRBJ1-1	CASTSTGEAFF
TRBV29-1	TRBJ2-7	CSVEQGAYEQYF
TRBV27	TRBJ2-5	CASRWGIEETQYF
TRBV7-2	TRBJ2-1	CASSLRLAGGPGNEQFF
TRBV29-1	TRBJ2-6	CSVVQSGANVLTF
TRBV10-3	TRBJ1-1	CAIKRDMNTEAFF
TRBV5-1	TRBJ2-1	CASSPQVTSGGNEQFF
TRBV20-1	TRBJ1-3	CSAWAGEGGNTIYF
TRBV7-2	TRBJ2-4	CASSSRGGLDIQYF
TRBV29-1	TRBJ2-1	CSVALAGFYNEQFF
TRBV10-3	TRBJ1-3	CAISESAGGSGNTIYF
TRBV5-1	TRBJ1-5	CASSCDRDRQYSNQPQHF
TRBV5-1	TRBJ2-1	CASSEGQGTYNEQFF
TRBV5-6	TRBJ2-3	CASSDLGLIGGHSTQYF
TRBV18	TRBJ2-2	CASSQTGPNTGELFF
TRBV4-1	TRBJ1-4	CASSGTGAATNEKLFF
TRBV7-3	TRBJ2-5	CASSLMPEETQYF
TRBV6-5	TRBJ2-3	CASSYGQGTDTQYF
TRBV5-4	TRBJ1-6	CASSLDPDSYNSPLHF
TRBV12-3/TRBV12-4	TRBJ2-2	CASNRGGGTGELFF
TRBV27	TRBJ1-1	CASSGDRGDTEAFF
TRBV5-4	TRBJ2-3	CASSVYTDTQYF
TRBV20-1	TRBJ1-4	CSALDQGEIATNEKLFF
TRBV18	TRBJ2-3	CASSPRERQHTQYF
TRBV7-2	TRBJ1-5	CASSVDGYNQPQHF
TRBV12-3/TRBV12-4	TRBJ2-3	CASMGLAGPSTDTQYF
TRBV5-1	TRBJ1-1	CASSLERGQAFF
TRBV2	TRBJ2-1	CASRGLAGWIDNEQFF
TRBV20-1	TRBJ1-5	CSGSGNSNQPQHF
TRBV5-1	TRBJ1-4	CASSFEPGGGEKLFF
TRBV5-4	TRBJ1-1	CASSPAGGNTEAFF
TRBV7-2	TRBJ2-1	CASSLAGRGDEQFF
TRBV10-1	TRBJ1-1	CASRRGRETEAFF